These T cell receptor beta chains were read from a single sample in a study of chronic HIV infection and antiretroviral therapy. Via MiXCR, TCRdb re-called the 5' RACE reads, giving one row per CDR3 protein. The sample has 40,000 or so distinct CDR3 sequences, 8.2% seen once; the top ten hold around 3%. What was sequenced was peripheral blood. The origin of the receptors is an adult who had HIV and had not received antiretroviral therapy, or was an uninfected healthy control (not recorded which). CDR3s include the opening cysteine and the closing phenylalanine or tryptophan. The D gene is left open where the match is weak. A clone size is listed for some rows: how often the clone was seen (once, few, many), or a class if it is expanded.

CDR3 length,V gene,clone size,J gene,D gene,CDR3 DNA,CDR3 protein
14,TRBV20-1,many,TRBJ2-1,-,TGCAGTGTTTGGCTGGGGAACATTGACAATGAGCAGTTCTTC,CSVWLGNIDNEQFF
10,TRBV25-1,-,TRBJ2-1,-,TGTGCCAGCAGTCACAATGAGCAGTTCTTC,CASSHNEQFF
14,TRBV28,many,TRBJ1-1,-,TGTGCCAGCAGCCCAACCAGGGGCGGCACTGAAGCTTTCTTT,CASSPTRGGTEAFF
11,TRBV6-5,few,TRBJ2-1,-,TGTGCCAGCATAGCAGGTCATGAGCAGTTCTTC,CASIAGHEQFF
13,TRBV28,many,TRBJ2-1,-,TGTGCCAGCAGGGCGAGGAGAGGACTCCCTTTAGACTTC,CASRARRGLPLDF
13,TRBV29-1,many,TRBJ2-5,TRBD2,TGCAGCGCTGAGGATAGCGGGGCGGATGCCCAGTACTTC,CSAEDSGADAQYF
11,TRBV29-1,few,TRBJ2-1,-,TGCAGCGTTGTCGACAGCAATGAGCAGTTCTTC,CSVVDSNEQFF
14,TRBV5-1,many,TRBJ2-7,TRBD1,TGCGCCAGCAGCAAGACAGGGGGTCCCTACGAGCAGTACTTC,CASSKTGGPYEQYF
15,TRBV5-1,many,TRBJ2-7,-,TGCGCCAGCAGCTTGGAGCCCGGACAGACCTACGAGCAGTACTTC,CASSLEPGQTYEQYF
16,TRBV2,-,TRBJ1-2,-,TGTGCCAGCAGTGCCAGACAGCCCTTCATTAACTATGGCTACACCTTC,CASSARQPFINYGYTF
13,TRBV30,-,TRBJ1-2,TRBD1,TGTGCCTGGACGGTCAGGGGGCCCTATGGCTACACCTTC,CAWTVRGPYGYTF
15,TRBV7-3,-,TRBJ2-2,-,TGTGCCAGCAGCTTAAGCGGCGCGAACACCGGGGAGCTGTTTTTT,CASSLSGANTGELFF
12,TRBV14,-,TRBJ2-3,-,TGTGCCAGCAGCCCAAAAAGGGATACGCAGTATTTT,CASSPKRDTQYF
12,TRBV6-2/TRBV6-3,many,TRBJ2-2,-,TGTGCCGTCAACCTCCCATTGGGGGAGCTGTTTTTT,CAVNLPLGELFF
15,TRBV27,-,TRBJ2-1,-,TGTGCCAGCAGTTTTCAGGCTTCCCCCTACAATGAGCAGTTCTTC,CASSFQASPYNEQFF
14,TRBV27,few,TRBJ1-1,TRBD1,TGTGCCAGCAGACCCGACAGGGGGTATAGTGAAGCTTTCTTT,CASRPDRGYSEAFF
13,TRBV7-8,medium-sized,TRBJ2-3,-,TGTGCCAGCAGCTCGCAGGGGAGGGATACGCAGTATTTT,CASSSQGRDTQYF
14,TRBV14,many,TRBJ2-1,TRBD2,TGTGCCAGCAGCCAAGCCCTAGCGGGAGGCGCATCCTTCTTC,CASSQALAGGASFF
15,TRBV28,few,TRBJ2-6,-,TGTGCCAGCACGGGGGTGGGCTCTGGGGCCAACGTCCTGACTTTC,CASTGVGSGANVLTF
15,TRBV29-1,many,TRBJ2-1,TRBD2,TGCAGCGTCGTACTAACTAGCGGGTCAGAGGGTGAGCAGTTCTTC,CSVVLTSGSEGEQFF
14,TRBV28,few,TRBJ2-7,TRBD1,TGTGCCAGCAGTTCCCGGGGACAGGCCTACGAGCAGTACTTC,CASSSRGQAYEQYF
14,TRBV20-1,many,TRBJ2-1,TRBD2,TGCAGTGCCAACAGCGGGAGTCAGAACAATGAGCAGTTCTTC,CSANSGSQNNEQFF
15,TRBV15,few,TRBJ1-5,-,TGTGCCACCAGCAGAGGGATGGGGTACAATCAGCCCCAGCATTTT,CATSRGMGYNQPQHF
14,TRBV29-1,-,TRBJ2-1,TRBD2,TGCAGCGGTGAGCGCGGGAGTTTAGGTAATGAGCAGTTCTTC,CSGERGSLGNEQFF
17,TRBV5-1,-,TRBJ2-7,TRBD2,TGCGCCAGCAGCTTGAGACTAGCGGGGGAAAGCTCCTACGAGCAGTACTTC,CASSLRLAGESSYEQYF
13,TRBV29-1,-,TRBJ2-1,-,TGCAGCGTTGACCACCGATACTACAATGAGCAGTTCTTC,CSVDHRYYNEQFF
15,TRBV27,many,TRBJ1-3,TRBD1,TGTGCCAGCAGTTTAAGACAGGGGGCTGGAAACACCATATATTTT,CASSLRQGAGNTIYF
15,TRBV2,hyperexpanded,TRBJ2-3,-,TGTGCCAGCAGTGAAACAGGGAGTAGCACAGATACGCAGTATTTT,CASSETGSSTDTQYF
15,TRBV18,many,TRBJ2-4,-,TGTGCCAGCCACGGAGTTACTCTAGCCAAAAACATTCAGTACTTC,CASHGVTLAKNIQYF
16,TRBV11-2,many,TRBJ2-1,-,TGTGCCAGCAGCCCCCGAGAGGAGGGGGGATGGGATGAGCAGTTCTTC,CASSPREEGGWDEQFF
14,TRBV3-1,-,TRBJ2-1,-,TGTGCCAGCAGCCAAGTGCGGAGTTACAATGAGCAGTTCTTC,CASSQVRSYNEQFF
13,TRBV20-1,many,TRBJ2-3,-,TGCAGTGCTAGCAAGGGCTCGGAAGATACGCAGTATTTT,CSASKGSEDTQYF
12,TRBV28,many,TRBJ2-7,-,TGTGCCAGCAGTTTATCGGGGGACGAGCAGTACTTC,CASSLSGDEQYF
14,TRBV20-1,many,TRBJ2-3,-,TGCAGTGCCCGGGACCGGCAACCTCGGGATACGCAGTATTTT,CSARDRQPRDTQYF
13,TRBV28,few,TRBJ2-3,-,TGTGCCAGCAGTTTTTTCCTCATAGATACGCAGTATTTT,CASSFFLIDTQYF
15,TRBV2,many,TRBJ2-3,TRBD2,TGTGCCAGCAGTGAAAGCGGGAGGGTAGCAGATACGCAGTATTTT,CASSESGRVADTQYF
15,TRBV28,-,TRBJ1-2,-,TGTGCCAGCAGTTCTCCGGACACAATTAACTATGGCTACACCTTC,CASSSPDTINYGYTF
12,TRBV6-2/TRBV6-3,many,TRBJ2-7,-,TGTGCCAGCAGTTACACCGGCTACGAGCAGTACTTC,CASSYTGYEQYF
16,TRBV28,-,TRBJ2-7,-,TGTGCCAGCAGTGCCCGGGTGGGGACGGGGCGTCCCGAGCAGTACTTC,CASSARVGTGRPEQYF
15,TRBV6-4,many,TRBJ2-3,TRBD2,TGTGCCAGCAGACCTTTAGCGGGAGAAACAGATACGCAGTATTTT,CASRPLAGETDTQYF
15,TRBV27,few,TRBJ2-2,TRBD2,TGTGCCAGCAGTTTTGCGGGAGTAGGAACCGGGGAGCTGTTTTTT,CASSFAGVGTGELFF
13,TRBV29-1,many,TRBJ2-7,-,TGCAGCGTTGAAGATAACGCCTCCTACGAGCAGTACTTC,CSVEDNASYEQYF
14,TRBV9,few,TRBJ2-5,TRBD1,TGTGCCAGCAGCTCGGGACAGGGGGAAGAGACCCAGTACTTC,CASSSGQGEETQYF
15,TRBV2,many,TRBJ1-4,-,TGTGCCAGCAGTGAATACCAGCCCGGAGGGGAAAAACTGTTTTTT,CASSEYQPGGEKLFF
17,TRBV20-1,-,TRBJ2-1,TRBD2,TGCAGTGCTAGAGTCGTAAGCGGGAGGGCCACCTACAATGAGCAGTTCTTC,CSARVVSGRATYNEQFF
16,TRBV20-1,many,TRBJ2-1,TRBD2,TGCAGTGCTAGAGATCCGGCTAGCGGGAGGGCCAATGAGCAGTTCTTC,CSARDPASGRANEQFF
17,TRBV11-3,-,TRBJ2-1,TRBD2,TGTGCCAGCAGCTTAGATCTGGGTAGCGGGAGGGCGAATGAGCAGTTCTTC,CASSLDLGSGRANEQFF
10,TRBV28,-,TRBJ2-1,-,TGTGCCAGCAGTTTGGGGTCACTGTTCTTC,CASSLGSLFF
13,TRBV29-1,few,TRBJ2-7,TRBD1,TGCAGCGTTGAAGGCCAGGGGGCCAACGAGCAGTACTTC,CSVEGQGANEQYF
18,TRBV28,few,TRBJ2-1,TRBD1,TGTGCCAGCAGTTTTCTATCTTTACGGACAGGGGAGTACAATGAGCAGTTCTTC,CASSFLSLRTGEYNEQFF
13,TRBV7-2,-,TRBJ2-5,-,TGTGCCAGCAGCTTACACAGGTCGGAGACCCAGTACTTC,CASSLHRSETQYF
16,TRBV9,many,TRBJ2-1,TRBD2,TGTGCCAGCAGCGCCGGGGGGGGCGGGTCATACAATGAGCAGTTCTTC,CASSAGGGGSYNEQFF
13,TRBV29-1,-,TRBJ1-1,-,TGCAGCGTGGGAAGACAAGCGAACACTGAAGCTTTCTTT,CSVGRQANTEAFF
13,TRBV29-1,many,TRBJ2-5,-,TGCAGCGTTGAAATGTACAGCCAAGAGACCCAGTACTTC,CSVEMYSQETQYF
13,TRBV5-1,many,TRBJ2-7,-,TGCGCCAGCAGTAGAAGGGAAGGGTACGAGCAGTACTTC,CASSRREGYEQYF